The 3 T cell receptor beta chains below all came from one sample that was sequenced in a study of CD8 T cells in ankylosing spondylitis (TCRdb year 2017). The library was obtained by 5' RACE. For sequencing, an Illumina HiSeq 2500 was employed. TCRdb handled the public reads itself, with Q25 trimming in fastp and clone calling in MiXCR, and kept productive beta chains. For every CDR3 protein sequence, its rows merge into one entry that carries the most common genes and DNA. This sample comprises some 240,000 distinct CDR3 sequences, 24% of them detected only once. Of the sample, approximately 0.61% is held by the ten largest clones. The sequenced sample was blood, either unsorted or a sorted T cell fraction (not recorded which). These receptors originate from a male donor with ankylosing spondylitis or in good health (not recorded which).

The chain couples TRBV6-1 to TRBJ2-7; D call uncertain. Trimming took off 6 bases at V and 1 base at J, with 16 bases between the two ends. The CDR3 extends over 15 amino acids. Per the germline V gene, CDR1 is MNHNS and CDR2 is SASEGT. The CDR3 region has the DNA TGTGCCAGCAGACTTTCAGAAGGATCGTCCTACGAGCAGTACTTC. Protein: CASRLSEGSSYEQYF.

The chain uses TRBV5-5 and TRBJ2-7, with D possibly called TRBD1 or TRBD2 (5 bases each). CDR3 size: 13 residues. The ends were cut back, 4 bases at V and 6 bases at J, with 14 bases in the middle. The V gene's germline CDR1 is SGHKS and CDR2 YYEKEE (reference sequence). CDR3 in amino acids: CASSPIWGTEQYF. The DNA of the CDR3 is TGTGCCAGCAGCCCAATTTGGGGGACCGAGCAGTACTTC.

In its sample, this clonotype was seen a few times. The chain joins TRBV20-1 to TRBJ2-5, with 7 positions matching TRBD2. This CDR3 has 13 amino acids. Germline loops: CDR1 DFQATT, CDR2 SNEGSKA (reference sequence). Trimming cost V 6 bases and J 2 bases; bases outside gene matches: 6. The CDR3 bases are TGCAGTGCCATCTGGGGGGGACAAGAGACCCAGTACTTC. Its translation: CSAIWGGQETQYF.